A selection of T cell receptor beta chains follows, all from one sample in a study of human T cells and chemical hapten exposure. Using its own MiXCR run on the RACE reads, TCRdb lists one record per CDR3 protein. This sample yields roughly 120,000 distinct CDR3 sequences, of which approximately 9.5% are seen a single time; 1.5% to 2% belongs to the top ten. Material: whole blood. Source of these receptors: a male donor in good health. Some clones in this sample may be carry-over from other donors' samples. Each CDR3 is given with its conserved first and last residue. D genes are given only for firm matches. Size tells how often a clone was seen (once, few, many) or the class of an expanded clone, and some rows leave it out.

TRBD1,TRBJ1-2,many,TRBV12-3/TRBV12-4,CASSAAGTGAGYTF,TGTGCCAGCAGTGCTGCCGGGACAGGGGCCGGCTACACCTTC
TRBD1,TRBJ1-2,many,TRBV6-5,CASSYNPTGSYGYTF,TGTGCCAGCAGTTACAACCCGACAGGGAGCTATGGCTACACCTTC
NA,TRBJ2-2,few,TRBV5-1,CASSLPGHRENTGELFF,TGCGCCAGCAGCTTGCCAGGACACAGGGAGAACACCGGGGAGCTGTTTTTT
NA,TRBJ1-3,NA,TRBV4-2,CASSQGNSSGNTIYF,TGTGCCAGCAGCCAAGGTAACTCCTCTGGAAACACCATATATTTT
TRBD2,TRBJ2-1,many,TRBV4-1,CASSHLGLAGGPSYNEQFF,TGCGCCAGCAGCCACCTAGGACTAGCGGGGGGGCCAAGCTACAATGAGCAGTTCTTC
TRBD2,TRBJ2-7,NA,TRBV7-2,CASRRTSGGAYEQYF,TGTGCCAGCAGACGGACTAGCGGGGGGGCCTACGAGCAGTACTTC
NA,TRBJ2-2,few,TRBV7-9,CASSLASPPGELFF,TGTGCCAGCAGCTTAGCCAGTCCGCCCGGGGAGCTGTTTTTT
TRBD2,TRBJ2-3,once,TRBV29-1,CSVEGSGNTQYF,TGCAGCGTTGAAGGTAGCGGGAATACGCAGTATTTT
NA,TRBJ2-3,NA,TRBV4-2,CASSQDQATDTQYF,TGTGCCAGCAGCCAAGACCAGGCCACAGATACGCAGTATTTT
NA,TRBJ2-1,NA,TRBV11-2,CASSARPVSSNNEQFF,TGTGCCAGCAGCGCCAGACCTGTATCTTCAAACAATGAGCAGTTCTTC
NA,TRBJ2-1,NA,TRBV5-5,CASSLGPGPRRLDEQFF,TGTGCCAGCAGCTTGGGGCCCGGGCCCCGCCGTCTCGATGAGCAGTTCTTC
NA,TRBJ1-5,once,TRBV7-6,CASSLGAGGGNQPQHF,TGTGCCAGCAGCTTAGGCGCGGGGGGAGGGAATCAGCCCCAGCATTTT
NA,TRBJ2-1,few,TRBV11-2,CASRTVGRRYNEQFF,TGTGCCAGCAGAACTGTTGGTCGCAGATACAATGAGCAGTTCTTC
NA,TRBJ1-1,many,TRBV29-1,CSVENTEAFF,TGCAGCGTTGAGAACACTGAAGCTTTCTTT
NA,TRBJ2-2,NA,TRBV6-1,CASNLWTANTGELFF,TGTGCCAGCAACCTTTGGACAGCGAACACCGGGGAGCTGTTTTTT
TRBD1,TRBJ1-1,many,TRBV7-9,CASSLLGTGGTEAFF,TGTGCCAGCAGCTTATTGGGGACAGGGGGCACTGAAGCTTTCTTT